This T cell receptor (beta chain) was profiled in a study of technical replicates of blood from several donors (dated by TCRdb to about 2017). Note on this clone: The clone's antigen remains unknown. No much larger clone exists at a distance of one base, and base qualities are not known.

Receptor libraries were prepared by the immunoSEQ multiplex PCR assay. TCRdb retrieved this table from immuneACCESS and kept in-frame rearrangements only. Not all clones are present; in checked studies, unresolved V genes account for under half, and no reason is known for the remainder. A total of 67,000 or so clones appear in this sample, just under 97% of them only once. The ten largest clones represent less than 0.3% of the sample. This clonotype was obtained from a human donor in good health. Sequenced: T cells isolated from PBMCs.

The CDR3 protein is CASSLALGPKGTEAFF. In nucleotides, the sequence is TGCGCCAGCAGCTTGGCTTTGGGTCCGAAGGGGACTGAAGCTTTCTTT. Rearrangement joined TRBV5-1 to TRBJ1-1; possibly the D gene is TRBD1, per 5 matching bases. CDR1 is given as SGHRS and CDR2 as YFSETQ, both from the germline V gene. The cysteine opens and the phenylalanine closes a CDR3 of 16 amino acids. Left in the record is the CDR3 DNA by itself, 48 bases read in frame from the first base. The V end loses 0 bases and the J end loses 5 bases, and a stretch of 17 bases separates them.